These 3 T cell receptor beta chains originate from one sample sequenced in a study of blood T cell repertoires in COVID-19. Clones were read by immunoSEQ multiplex PCR, and TCRdb kept only the in-frame ones, dropping some. The sample comprises 250,000 to 350,000 clones, 89% of which are singletons, and approximately 13% rests with the top ten. Sequencing was done on a sample of peripheral blood. The receptors here all came from a woman between 55 and 75 years old with acute or convalescent COVID-19.

In this sample, this clone turned up once. The chain recombines TRBV28 with TRBJ1-5, with 11 bases matching TRBD1. Per the germline V gene, CDR1 is MDHEN and CDR2 is SYDVKM. CDR3 size: 16 residues. V lost 7 bases and J lost 8; bases outside the gene matches: 13. CDR3 nucleotides: TGTGCCAGCAAATTTTCAGGGACAGGGGGAGGCAAGCCCCAGCATTTT. This codes for CASKFSGTGGGKPQHF.

The chain combines TRBV5-1 with TRBJ2-7; 11 bases match TRBD2. Germline V lookup: CDR1 SGHRS, CDR2 YFSETQ. The junction had 6 bases not matched to a gene; V was cut back by 5 bases and J by 5 bases. The CDR3 sequence is 14 residues long. CDR3 sequence (DNA): TGCGCCAGCAGACTAGCGGGAGCTATCCACGAGCAGTACTTC. Its translation: CASRLAGAIHEQYF.

The CDR3, as DNA: TGTGCCAGTAGTATAGGACTAGCGGGGGGGTACAATGAGCAGTTCTTC. As protein: CASSIGLAGGYNEQFF. The chain uses TRBV19 and TRBJ2-1; 14 bases match TRBD2. The V and J ends lost 1 base and 4 bases, in that order; junction bases with no gene match: 0. CDR3 length: 16 amino acids. CDR1 LNHDA and CDR2 SQIVND come from the germline V gene (reference sequence). Full variable domain (outside the CDR3, taken from reference TRBV19 and TRBJ2-1): DGGITQSPKYLFRKEGQNVTLSCEQNLNHDAMYWYRQDPGQGLRLIYYSQIVNDFQKGDIAEGYSVSREKKESFPLTVTSAQKNPTAFYLCASSIGLAGGYNEQFFGPGTRLTVL.